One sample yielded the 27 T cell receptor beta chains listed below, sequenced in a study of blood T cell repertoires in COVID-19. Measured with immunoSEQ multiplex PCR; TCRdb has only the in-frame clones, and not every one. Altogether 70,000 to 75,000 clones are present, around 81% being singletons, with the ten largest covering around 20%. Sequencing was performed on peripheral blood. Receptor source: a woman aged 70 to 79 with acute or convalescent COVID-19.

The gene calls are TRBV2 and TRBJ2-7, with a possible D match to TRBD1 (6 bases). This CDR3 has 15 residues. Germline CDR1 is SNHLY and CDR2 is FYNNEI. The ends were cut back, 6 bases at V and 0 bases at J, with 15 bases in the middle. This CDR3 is CASRGERTASYEQYF. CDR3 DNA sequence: TGTGCCAGCAGGGGCGAGAGGACAGCCTCCTACGAGCAGTACTTC.

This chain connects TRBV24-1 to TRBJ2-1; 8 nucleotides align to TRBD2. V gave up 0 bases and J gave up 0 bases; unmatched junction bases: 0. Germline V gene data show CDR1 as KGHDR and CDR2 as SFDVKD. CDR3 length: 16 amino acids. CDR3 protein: CATSDLSGSSYNEQFF. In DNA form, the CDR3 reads TGTGCCACCAGTGATTTGAGCGGGAGCTCCTACAATGAGCAGTTCTTC.

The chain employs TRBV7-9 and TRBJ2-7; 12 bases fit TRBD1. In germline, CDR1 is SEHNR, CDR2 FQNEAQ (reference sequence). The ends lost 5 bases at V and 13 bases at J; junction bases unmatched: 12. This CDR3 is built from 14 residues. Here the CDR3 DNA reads TGTGCCAGCAGCACTTCCGGGACAGGGGGCACGATATACTTC. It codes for CASSTSGTGGTIYF.

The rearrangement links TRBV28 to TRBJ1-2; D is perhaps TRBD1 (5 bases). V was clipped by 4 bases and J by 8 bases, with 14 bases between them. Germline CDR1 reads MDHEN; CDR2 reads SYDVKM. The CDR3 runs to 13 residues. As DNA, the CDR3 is TGTGCCAGCAGTTCGGGCCTACAGGCCGGCTACACCTTC. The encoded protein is CASSSGLQAGYTF.

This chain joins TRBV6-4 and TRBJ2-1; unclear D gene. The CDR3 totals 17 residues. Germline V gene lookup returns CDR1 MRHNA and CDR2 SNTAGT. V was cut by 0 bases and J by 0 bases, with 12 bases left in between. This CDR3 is CASSDSPVVSSYNEQFF. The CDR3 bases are TGTGCCAGCAGTGACTCTCCGGTGGTGAGCTCCTACAATGAGCAGTTCTTC.

As DNA, the CDR3 is TGTGCCAGCAGTTCCGACAGGATAAGCAATCAGCCCCAGCATTTT. This gives the protein CASSSDRISNQPQHF. The rearrangement joins TRBV28 to TRBJ1-5, with TRBD1 as a possible D gene (6 bases). The CDR3 sequence is 15 residues long. With 4 bases removed from V and 1 base from J, the gap between germline ends came to 11 bases. Germline-derived CDR1 and CDR2 are MDHEN and SYDVKM.

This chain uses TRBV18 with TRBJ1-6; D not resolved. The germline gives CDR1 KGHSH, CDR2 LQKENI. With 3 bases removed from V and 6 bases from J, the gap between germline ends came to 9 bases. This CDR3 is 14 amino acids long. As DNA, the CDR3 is TGTGCCAGCTCACCCCCTAGTGGTAATTCACCCCTCCACTTT. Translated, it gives CASSPPSGNSPLHF.

CDR3 DNA: TGTGCCAGCAGTTACCCGGGACTAGCGGGAGGAGGCGAGCAGTACTTC. The encoded protein is CASSYPGLAGGGEQYF. The chain employs TRBV28 and TRBJ2-7; the match to TRBD2 covers 15 bases. The ends lost 4 bases at V and 6 bases at J; junction bases unmatched: 7. CDR3 length: 16 residues. Germline V gene sequence: CDR1 MDHEN, CDR2 SYDVKM.

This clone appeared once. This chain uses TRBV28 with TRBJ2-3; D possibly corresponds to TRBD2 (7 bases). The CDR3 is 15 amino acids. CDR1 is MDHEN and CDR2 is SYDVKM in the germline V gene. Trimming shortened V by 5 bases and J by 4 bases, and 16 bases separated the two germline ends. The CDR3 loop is CASSPTGRGPDTQYF. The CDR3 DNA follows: TGTGCCAGCAGTCCAACAGGGCGGGGGCCAGATACGCAGTATTTT.

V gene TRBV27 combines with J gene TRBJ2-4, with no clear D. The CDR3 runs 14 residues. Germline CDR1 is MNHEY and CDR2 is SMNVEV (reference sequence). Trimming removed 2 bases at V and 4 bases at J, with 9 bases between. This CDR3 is CASSLAQTKNIQYF. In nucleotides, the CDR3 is TGTGCCAGCAGTTTAGCACAGACGAAAAACATTCAGTACTTC.

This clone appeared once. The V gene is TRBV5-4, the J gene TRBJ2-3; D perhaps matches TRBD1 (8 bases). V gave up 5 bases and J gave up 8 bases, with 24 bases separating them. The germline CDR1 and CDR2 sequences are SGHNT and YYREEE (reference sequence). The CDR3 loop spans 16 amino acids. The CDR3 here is CASSSGQGGGRGTQYF. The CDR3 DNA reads TGTGCCAGCAGTTCAGGACAGGGCGGTGGGAGGGGTACGCAGTATTTT.

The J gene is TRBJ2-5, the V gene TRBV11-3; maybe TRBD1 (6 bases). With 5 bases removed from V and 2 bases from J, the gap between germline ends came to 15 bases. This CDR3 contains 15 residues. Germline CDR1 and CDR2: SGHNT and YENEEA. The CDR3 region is CASSLWTEHQETQYF. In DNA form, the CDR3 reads TGTGCCAGCAGCCTTTGGACAGAGCATCAAGAGACCCAGTACTTC.

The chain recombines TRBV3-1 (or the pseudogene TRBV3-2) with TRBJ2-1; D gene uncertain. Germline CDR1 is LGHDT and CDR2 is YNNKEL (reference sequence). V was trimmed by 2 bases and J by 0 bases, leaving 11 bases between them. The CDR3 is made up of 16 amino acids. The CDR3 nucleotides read TGTGCCAGCAGCCAAACTCCTCTGAGCTCCTACAATGAGCAGTTCTTC. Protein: CASSQTPLSSYNEQFF.

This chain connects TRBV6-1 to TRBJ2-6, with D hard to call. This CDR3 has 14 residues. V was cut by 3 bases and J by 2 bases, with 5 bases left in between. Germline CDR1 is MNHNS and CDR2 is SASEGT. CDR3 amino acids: CASSEAAGANVLTF. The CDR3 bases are TGTGCCAGCAGTGAGGCAGCTGGGGCCAACGTCCTGACTTTC.

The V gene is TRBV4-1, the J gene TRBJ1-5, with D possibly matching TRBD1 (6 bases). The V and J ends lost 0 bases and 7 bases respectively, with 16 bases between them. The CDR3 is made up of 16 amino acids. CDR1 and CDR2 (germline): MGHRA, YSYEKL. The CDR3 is CASSQDLTGKGQPQHF. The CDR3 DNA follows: TGCGCCAGCAGCCAAGACCTAACAGGGAAGGGCCAGCCCCAGCATTTT.

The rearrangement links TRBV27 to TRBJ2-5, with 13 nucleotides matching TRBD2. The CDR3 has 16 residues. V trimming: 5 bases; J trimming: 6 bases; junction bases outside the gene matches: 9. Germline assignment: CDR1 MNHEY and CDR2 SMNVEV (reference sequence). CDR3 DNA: TGTGCCAGCAGTCCACGACTAGCGGGAGGAGGAAAGACCCAGTACTTC. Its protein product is CASSPRLAGGGKTQYF.

CDR3 region: CASSQGQTTYEQYF. DNA for the CDR3: TGTGCCAGCTCACAGGGACAGACCACCTACGAGCAGTACTTC. The rearrangement links TRBV18 to TRBJ2-7; TRBD1 agrees at 7 bases. Germline V lookup: CDR1 KGHSH, CDR2 LQKENI. The CDR3 covers 14 residues. After removal of 4 bases from V and 2 bases from J, the junction contained 5 bases not matched to a gene. Full variable domain (missing parts from reference TRBV18 and TRBJ2-7): NAGVMQNPRHLVRRRGQEARLRCSPMKGHSHVYWYRQLPEEGLKFMVYLQKENIIDESGMPKERFSAEFPKEGPSILRIQQVVRGDSAAYFCASSQGQTTYEQYFGPGTRLTVT.

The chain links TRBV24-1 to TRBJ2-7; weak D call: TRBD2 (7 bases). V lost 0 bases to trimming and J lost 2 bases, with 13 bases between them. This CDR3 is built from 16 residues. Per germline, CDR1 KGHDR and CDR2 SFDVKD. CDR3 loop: CATSDLLGGTPYEQYF. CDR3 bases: TGTGCCACCAGTGATTTGTTGGGGGGGACACCCTACGAGCAGTACTTC.

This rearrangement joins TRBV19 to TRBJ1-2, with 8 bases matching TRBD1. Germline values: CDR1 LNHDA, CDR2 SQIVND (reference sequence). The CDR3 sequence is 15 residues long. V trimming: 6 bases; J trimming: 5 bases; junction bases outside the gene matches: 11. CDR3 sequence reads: CASSDRDRLGYGYTF. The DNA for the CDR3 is TGTGCCAGTAGCGACCGGGACAGGTTAGGTTATGGCTACACCTTC.

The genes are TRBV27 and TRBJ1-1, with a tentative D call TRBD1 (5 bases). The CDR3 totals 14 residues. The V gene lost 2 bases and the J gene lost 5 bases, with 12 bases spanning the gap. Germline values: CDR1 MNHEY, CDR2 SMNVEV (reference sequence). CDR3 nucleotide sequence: TGTGCCAGCAGTTTAATCAAGGGGAGGACTGAAGCTTTCTTT. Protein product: CASSLIKGRTEAFF.

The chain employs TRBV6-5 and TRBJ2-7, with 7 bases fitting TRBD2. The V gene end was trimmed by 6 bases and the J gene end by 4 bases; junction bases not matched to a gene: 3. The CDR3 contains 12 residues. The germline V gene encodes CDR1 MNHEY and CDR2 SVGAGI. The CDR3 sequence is CASRRGEYEQYF. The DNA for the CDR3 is TGTGCCAGCAGACGGGGGGAGTACGAGCAGTACTTC.

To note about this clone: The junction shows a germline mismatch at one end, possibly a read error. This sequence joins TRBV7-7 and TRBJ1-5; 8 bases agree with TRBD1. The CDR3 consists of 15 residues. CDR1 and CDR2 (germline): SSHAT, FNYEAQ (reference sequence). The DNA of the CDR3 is TGTGCTAGCAGCCCCGGACAGGGAGGGAATCAGCCCCAGCATTTT. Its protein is CASSPGQGGNQPQHF.

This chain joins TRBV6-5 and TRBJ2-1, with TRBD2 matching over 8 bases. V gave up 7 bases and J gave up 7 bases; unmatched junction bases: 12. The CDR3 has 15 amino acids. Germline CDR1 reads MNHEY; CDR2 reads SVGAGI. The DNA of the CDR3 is TGTGCCAGCACTCTCCGGGAGGGCCGGAGAAATGAGCAGTTCTTC. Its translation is CASTLREGRRNEQFF.

The CDR3 sequence is CASSLPGGGTEAFF. The CDR3, as DNA: TGTGCCAGCAGTTTACCCGGGGGAGGCACTGAAGCTTTCTTT. The genes are TRBV28 and TRBJ1-1, with D maybe TRBD1 (5 bases). V lost 2 bases, J lost 4 bases, and 11 bases lay in between. CDR1 is MDHEN and CDR2 is SYDVKM in the germline V gene. This CDR3 is built from 14 residues.

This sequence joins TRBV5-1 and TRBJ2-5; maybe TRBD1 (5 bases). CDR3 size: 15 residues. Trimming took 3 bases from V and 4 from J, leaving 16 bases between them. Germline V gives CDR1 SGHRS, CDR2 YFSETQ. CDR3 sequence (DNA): TGCGCCAGCAGCTCCCAACTGGGAAGGGGAGAGACCCAGTACTTC. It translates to CASSSQLGRGETQYF.

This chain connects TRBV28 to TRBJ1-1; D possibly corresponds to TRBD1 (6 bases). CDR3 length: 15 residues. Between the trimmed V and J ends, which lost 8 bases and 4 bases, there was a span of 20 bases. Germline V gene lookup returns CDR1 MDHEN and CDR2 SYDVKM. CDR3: CASPRGGAGPTEAFF. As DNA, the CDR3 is TGTGCCAGCCCTAGGGGGGGCGCGGGTCCCACTGAAGCTTTCTTT.

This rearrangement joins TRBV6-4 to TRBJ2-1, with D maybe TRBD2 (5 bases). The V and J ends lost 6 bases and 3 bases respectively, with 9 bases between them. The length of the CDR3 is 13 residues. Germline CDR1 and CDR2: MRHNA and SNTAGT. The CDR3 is CASSPGVYNEQFF. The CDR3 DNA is TGTGCCAGCAGCCCCGGGGTCTACAATGAGCAGTTCTTC.